Reported below is one T cell receptor beta chain. Germline V lookup: CDR1 MNHEY, CDR2 SMNVEV (reference sequence). V was cut by 0 bases and J by 5 bases, with 14 bases left in between. This CDR3 is 15 amino acids long. Sequenced by immunoSEQ multiplex PCR; TCRdb stores in-frame clones only, minus some. The table shows some 22,000 clones, with about 90% occurring only once. The sample belongs to a study of T cell changes during pregnancy in multiple sclerosis. The sample was CD8+ T cells from peripheral blood mononuclear cells, taken after pregnancy. The receptor was isolated from a female donor with multiple sclerosis, enrolled in a pregnancy study. V and J are TRBV27 and TRBJ2-7; D possibly corresponds to TRBD2 (6 bases). The CDR3, as DNA: TGTGCCAGCAGTTTATCGCCTGTCTGGGGGGACGAGCAGTACTTC. The encoded protein is CASSLSPVWGDEQYF.